These 10 T cell receptor beta chains originate from one sample sequenced in a study of shared clonotypes between healthy human individuals. The method was immunoSEQ multiplex PCR; TCRdb's version includes in-frame clones alone and lacks a portion of them. The sample lists hundreds of thousands of clones; roughly 98% were seen once. Terminally differentiated effector memory CD45RA+ cells were left out of the naive CD8 fraction, which was CD45RO-negative and positively selected for CCR7. Sequencing input: naive CD8+ T cells sorted from blood. These TCRs come from a young man in good health.

In nucleotides, the CDR3 is TGTGCCACCAGCAGAACGATAGGCACAGATACGCAGTATTTT. As protein: CATSRTIGTDTQYF. The chain employs TRBV15 and TRBJ2-3, with D hard to call. The CDR3 consists of 14 residues. Germline V lookup: CDR1 LNHNV, CDR2 YYDKDF (reference sequence). V was clipped by 2 bases and J by 1 base, with 7 bases between them.

J is TRBJ2-7 and V is TRBV7-2, with D possibly matching TRBD1 (5 bases). Trimming removed 8 bases at V and 6 bases at J, with 14 bases between. The germline V gene has CDR1 SGHTA and CDR2 FQGNSA. The CDR3 has 12 amino acids. CDR3 in DNA: TGTGCCAGCTACAGCCAGGGTGGCGAGCAGTACTTC. It encodes CASYSQGGEQYF.

The J gene is TRBJ2-1, the V gene TRBV6-5, with 8 bases matching TRBD2. The CDR3 is 15 amino acids. J gave up 6 bases and V 5 bases, and 9 bases lay outside the gene matches. CDR1 and CDR2 from the germline V gene are MNHEY and SVGAGI. The CDR3 sequence: CASSKRREEGNEQFF. DNA for the CDR3: TGTGCCAGCAGTAAGAGGCGGGAGGAGGGCAATGAGCAGTTCTTC.

This sequence joins TRBV10-2 and TRBJ2-3; D is perhaps TRBD1 (5 bases). The V gene lost 3 bases and the J gene lost 2 bases, with 12 bases spanning the gap. Germline values: CDR1 WSHSY, CDR2 SAAADI. This CDR3 has 15 amino acids. The DNA for the CDR3 is TGCGCCAGCAGTGATTTAGACAGCCCCACAGATACGCAGTATTTT. The encoded protein is CASSDLDSPTDTQYF.

The chain uses TRBV28 and TRBJ2-7; no firm D call. Germline assignment: CDR1 MDHEN and CDR2 SYDVKM. The germline V and J ends were trimmed by 10 bases and 3 bases, with 13 bases remaining between them. The CDR3 runs to 12 residues. This CDR3 is CATGRVDYEQYF. The CDR3 DNA is TGTGCCACCGGACGAGTCGACTACGAGCAGTACTTC.

The chain couples TRBV15 to TRBJ2-7; D might be TRBD1 or TRBD2, each matching 8 bases. The CDR3 is 15 residues long. V was pared by 5 bases and J by 7 bases, with 21 bases between. Germline V gene sequence: CDR1 LNHNV, CDR2 YYDKDF (reference sequence). CDR3 DNA: TGTGCCACCAGCGTCGGGGGGGACAGGCGAAGTGAGCAGTACTTC. Translating it yields CATSVGGDRRSEQYF.

The chain has TRBV2 and TRBJ1-2, with TRBD1 as a possible D gene (5 bases). The CDR3 is 14 amino acids. CDR1 and CDR2 from the germline V gene are SNHLY and FYNNEI. V gave up 8 bases and J gave up 7 bases, with 20 bases separating them. The CDR3 DNA is TGTGCCAGCGGACTTACGGGGCTCCGGGGTGGCTACACCTTC. Translating it yields CASGLTGLRGGYTF.

The chain carries TRBV11-2 and TRBJ2-7; D gene uncertain. This CDR3 has 13 amino acids. In germline, CDR1 is SGHAT, CDR2 FQNNGV. The germline V and J ends were trimmed by 3 bases and 9 bases, with 15 bases remaining between them. The CDR3 DNA follows: TGTGCCAGCAGCTTCCCCTTACGTATGGTGCAGTACTTC. This translates into CASSFPLRMVQYF.

The V and J genes are TRBV5-4 and TRBJ1-1; D remains ambiguous. The V end lost 0 bases, the J end lost 0 bases, and 3 bases lay between the germline ends. The CDR3 loop spans 13 amino acids. The V gene's germline CDR1 is SGHNT and CDR2 YYREEE (reference sequence). The CDR3 DNA sequence: TGTGCCAGCAGCTTGGTGATGAACACTGAAGCTTTCTTT. Translating gives CASSLVMNTEAFF.

As to this clone: In the same sample, other DNA sequences code for this CDR3. The chain combines TRBV5-1 with TRBJ2-7; 9 bases agree with TRBD1. The CDR3 runs to 14 residues. J lost 1 base, V lost 3 bases, and 2 bases had no gene match. Germline lookup yields CDR1 SGHRS and CDR2 YFSETQ. This chain's CDR3 is CASSSGQGSYEQYF. CDR3 DNA sequence: TGCGCCAGCAGCTCCGGACAGGGGTCCTACGAGCAGTACTTC.